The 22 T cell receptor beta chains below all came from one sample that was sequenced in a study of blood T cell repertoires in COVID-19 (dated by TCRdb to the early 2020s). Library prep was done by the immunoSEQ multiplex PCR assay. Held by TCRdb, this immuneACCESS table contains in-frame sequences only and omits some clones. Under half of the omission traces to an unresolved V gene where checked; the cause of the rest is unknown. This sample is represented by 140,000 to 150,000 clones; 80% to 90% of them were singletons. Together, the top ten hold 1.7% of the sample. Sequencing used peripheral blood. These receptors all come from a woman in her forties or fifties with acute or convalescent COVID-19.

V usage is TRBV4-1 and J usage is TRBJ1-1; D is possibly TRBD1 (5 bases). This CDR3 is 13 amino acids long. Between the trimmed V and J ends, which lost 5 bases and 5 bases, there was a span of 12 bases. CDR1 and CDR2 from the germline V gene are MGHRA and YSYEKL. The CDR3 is CASSSSRATEAFF. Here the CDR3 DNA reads TGCGCCAGCAGCTCCTCCAGGGCTACTGAAGCTTTCTTT.

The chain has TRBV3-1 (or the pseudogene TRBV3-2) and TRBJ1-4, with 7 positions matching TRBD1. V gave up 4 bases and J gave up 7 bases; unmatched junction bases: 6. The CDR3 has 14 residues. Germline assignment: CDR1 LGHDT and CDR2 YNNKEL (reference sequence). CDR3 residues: CASSPGQEIEKLFF. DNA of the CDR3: TGTGCCAGCAGCCCCGGACAGGAGATTGAAAAACTGTTTTTT.

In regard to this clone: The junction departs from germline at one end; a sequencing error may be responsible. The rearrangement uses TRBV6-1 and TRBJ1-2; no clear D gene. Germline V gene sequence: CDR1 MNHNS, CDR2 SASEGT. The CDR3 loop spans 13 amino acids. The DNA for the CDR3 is TGTGCCAGCAGAGAAGACGGTAACTATGGCTACACCTTC. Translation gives CASREDGNYGYTF.

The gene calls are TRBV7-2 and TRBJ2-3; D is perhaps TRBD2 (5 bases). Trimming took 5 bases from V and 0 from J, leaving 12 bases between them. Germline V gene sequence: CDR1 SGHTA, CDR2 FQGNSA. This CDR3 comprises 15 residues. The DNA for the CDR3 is TGTGCCAGCAGCCCCTCCCAGCGGAGCACAGATACGCAGTATTTT. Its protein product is CASSPSQRSTDTQYF.

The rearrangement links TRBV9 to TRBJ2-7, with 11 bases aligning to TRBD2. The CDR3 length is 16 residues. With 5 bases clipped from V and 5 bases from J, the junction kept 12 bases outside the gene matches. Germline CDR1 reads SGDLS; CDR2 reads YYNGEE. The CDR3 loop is CASSNSIAGGPHEQYF. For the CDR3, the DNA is TGTGCCAGCAGTAATAGTATAGCGGGGGGGCCCCACGAGCAGTACTTC.

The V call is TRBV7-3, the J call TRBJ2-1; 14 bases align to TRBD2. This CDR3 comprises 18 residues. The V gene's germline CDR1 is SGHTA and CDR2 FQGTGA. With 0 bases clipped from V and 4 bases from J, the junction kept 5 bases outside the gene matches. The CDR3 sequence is CASSLTGTSGSPYNEQFF. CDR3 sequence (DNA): TGTGCCAGCAGCTTAACCGGGACTAGCGGGAGTCCGTACAATGAGCAGTTCTTC.

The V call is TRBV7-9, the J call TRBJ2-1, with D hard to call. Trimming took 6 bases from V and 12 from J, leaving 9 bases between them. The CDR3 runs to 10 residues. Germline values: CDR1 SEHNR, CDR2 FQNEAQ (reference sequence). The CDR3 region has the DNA TGTGCCAGCAGTAGAAGGAGGCAGTTCTTC. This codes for CASSRRRQFF.

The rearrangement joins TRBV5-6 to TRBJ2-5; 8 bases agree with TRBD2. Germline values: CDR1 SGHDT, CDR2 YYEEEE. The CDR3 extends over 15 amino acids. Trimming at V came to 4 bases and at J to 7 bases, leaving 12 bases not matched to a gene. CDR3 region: CASSPRSGGPGTQYF. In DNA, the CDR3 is TGTGCCAGCAGCCCCCGCTCGGGGGGGCCAGGGACCCAGTACTTC.

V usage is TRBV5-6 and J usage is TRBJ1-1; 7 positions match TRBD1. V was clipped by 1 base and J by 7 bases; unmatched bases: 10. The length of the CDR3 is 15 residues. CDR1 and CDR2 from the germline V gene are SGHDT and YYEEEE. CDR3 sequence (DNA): TGTGCCAGCAGCTTGATTAGGAGGGGGCTGGGTGAAGCTTTCTTT. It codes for CASSLIRRGLGEAFF.

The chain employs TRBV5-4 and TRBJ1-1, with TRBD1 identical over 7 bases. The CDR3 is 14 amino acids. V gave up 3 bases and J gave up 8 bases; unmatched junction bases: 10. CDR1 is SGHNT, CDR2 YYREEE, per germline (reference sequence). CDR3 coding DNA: TGTGCCAGCAGCTCCGTTGAGGACAGGCGAGAAGCTTTCTTT. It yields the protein CASSSVEDRREAFF.

The CDR3 reads CASSIEGDEEKLFF. The CDR3 nucleotides read TGTGCCAGTAGTATAGAAGGAGACGAGGAAAAACTGTTTTTT. The chain recombines TRBV19 with TRBJ1-4; D ambiguous. V gave up 0 bases and J gave up 8 bases, with 10 bases separating them. Germline assignment: CDR1 LNHDA and CDR2 SQIVND (reference sequence). The CDR3 covers 14 residues.

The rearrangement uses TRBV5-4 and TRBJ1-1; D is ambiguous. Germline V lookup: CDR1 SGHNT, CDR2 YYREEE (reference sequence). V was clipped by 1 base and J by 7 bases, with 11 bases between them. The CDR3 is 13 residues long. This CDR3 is CASSLPGSFEAFF. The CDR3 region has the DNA TGTGCCAGCAGCTTGCCAGGTTCTTTTGAAGCTTTCTTT.

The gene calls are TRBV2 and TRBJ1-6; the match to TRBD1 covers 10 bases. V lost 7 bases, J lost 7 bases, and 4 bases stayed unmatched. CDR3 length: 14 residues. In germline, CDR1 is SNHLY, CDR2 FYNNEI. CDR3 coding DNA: TGTGCCAGCACTGAGGACAGGGGGAATTCACCCCTCCACTTT. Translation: CASTEDRGNSPLHF.

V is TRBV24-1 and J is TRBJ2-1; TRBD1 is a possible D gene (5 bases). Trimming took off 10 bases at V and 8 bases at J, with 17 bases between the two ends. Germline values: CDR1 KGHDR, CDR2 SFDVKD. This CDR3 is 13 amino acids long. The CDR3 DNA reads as TGTGCCACGTGTGGGGCCGCGATGGATGAGCAGTTCTTC. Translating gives CATCGAAMDEQFF.

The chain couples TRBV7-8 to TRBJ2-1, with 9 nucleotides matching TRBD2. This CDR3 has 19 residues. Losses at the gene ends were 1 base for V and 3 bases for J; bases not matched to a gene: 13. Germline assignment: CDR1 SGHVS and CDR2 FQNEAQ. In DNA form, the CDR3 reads TGTGCCAGCAGCTTAGGAGGGGGTAGCGGGAGAGCAGGCTACAATGAGCAGTTCTTC. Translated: CASSLGGGSGRAGYNEQFF. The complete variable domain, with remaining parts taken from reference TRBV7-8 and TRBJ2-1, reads GAGVSQSPRYKVAKRGQDVALRCDPISGHVSLFWYQQALGQGPEFLTYFQNEAQLDKSGLPSDRFFAERPEGSVSTLKIQRTQQEDSAVYLCASSLGGGSGRAGYNEQFFGPGTRLTVL.

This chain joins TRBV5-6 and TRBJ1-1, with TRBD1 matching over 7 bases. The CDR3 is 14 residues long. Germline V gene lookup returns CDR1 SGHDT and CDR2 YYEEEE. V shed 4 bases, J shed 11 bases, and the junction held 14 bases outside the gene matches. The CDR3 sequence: CASSRGQSALGAFF. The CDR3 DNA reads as TGTGCCAGCAGCAGGGGACAGTCGGCACTGGGGGCTTTCTTT.

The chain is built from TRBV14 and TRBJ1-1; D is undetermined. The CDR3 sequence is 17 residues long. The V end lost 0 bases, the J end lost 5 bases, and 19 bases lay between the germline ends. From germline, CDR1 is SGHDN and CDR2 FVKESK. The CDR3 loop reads CASSQEKMGRLGTEAFF. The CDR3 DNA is TGTGCCAGCAGCCAAGAGAAAATGGGGAGGTTAGGGACTGAAGCTTTCTTT.

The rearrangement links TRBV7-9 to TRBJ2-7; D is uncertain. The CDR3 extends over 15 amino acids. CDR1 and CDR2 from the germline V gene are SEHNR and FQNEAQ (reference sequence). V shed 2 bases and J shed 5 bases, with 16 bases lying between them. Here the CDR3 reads CASSLSLSLVHEQYF. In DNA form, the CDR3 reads TGTGCCAGCAGCTTATCCCTTTCCCTAGTCCACGAGCAGTACTTC.

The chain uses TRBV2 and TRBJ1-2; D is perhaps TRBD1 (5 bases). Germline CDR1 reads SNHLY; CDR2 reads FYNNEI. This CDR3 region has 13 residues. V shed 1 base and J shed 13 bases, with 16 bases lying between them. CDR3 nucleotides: TGTGCCAGCAGTGAAGTAGCCAGGGCATATTGCACCTTC. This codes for CASSEVARAYCTF.

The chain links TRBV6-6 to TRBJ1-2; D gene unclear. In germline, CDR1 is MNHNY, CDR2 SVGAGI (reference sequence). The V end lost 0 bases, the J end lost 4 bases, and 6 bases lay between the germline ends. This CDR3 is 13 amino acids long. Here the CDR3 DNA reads TGTGCCAGCAGTTACTCAGGCGGCTATGGCTACACCTTC. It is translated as CASSYSGGYGYTF.

CDR3 DNA sequence: TGTGCCTATTGGGACAGCCAAGAGACCCAGTACTTC. Translated, it gives CAYWDSQETQYF. The chain recombines TRBV30 with TRBJ2-5, with 7 bases identical to TRBD1. This CDR3 has 12 amino acids. V was pared by 7 bases and J by 1 base, with 3 bases of the junction left unmatched. Looked up from germline, CDR1 is GTSNPN and CDR2 is SVGIG (reference sequence).

The chain's CDR3 is CASTQRAGGIEAFF. The CDR3 DNA is TGTGCCAGCACTCAGAGGGCAGGGGGAATAGAAGCTTTCTTT. The chain recombines TRBV9 with TRBJ1-1; 7 positions match TRBD1. This CDR3 contains 14 residues. Germline V gene lookup returns CDR1 SGDLS and CDR2 YYNGEE. Germline trimming cut 6 bases from V and 8 bases from J; bases unmatched to any gene: 13. Full variable domain (missing parts from reference TRBV9 and TRBJ1-1): DSGVTQTPKHLITATGQRVTLRCSPRSGDLSVYWYQQSLDQGLQFLIQYYNGEERAKGNILERFSAQQFPDLHSELNLSSLELGDSALYFCASTQRAGGIEAFFGQGTRLTVV.